The 15 T cell receptor beta chains below were found in one sample sequenced in a study of blood T cells in healthy people across ages. Primers used in a second PCR of roughly 7 to 12 cycles were a sample-barcoded 5' primer and a J-beta primer mix. Via MiXCR, TCRdb re-called the 5' RACE reads, giving one row per CDR3 protein. The table has about 1.8 million distinct CDR3 sequences, roughly 50% seen once. The sample taken for sequencing was blood. These receptor sequences come from a woman aged 40 to 49 in good health.

This chain links TRBV4-3 with TRBJ2-1; D is possibly TRBD1 (6 bases). Germline CDR1 LGHNA, CDR2 YSLEER. The germline V and J ends were trimmed by 2 bases and 5 bases, with 10 bases remaining between them. CDR3 size: 14 residues. The CDR3 sequence: CASSQRTDNNEQFF. The CDR3 DNA sequence: TGCGCCAGCAGCCAACGGACAGACAACAATGAGCAGTTCTTC.

V is TRBV28 and J is TRBJ1-1; tentative D call: TRBD1 (5 bases). Trimming left V 7 bases short and J 1 base short, with 19 bases between. Germline V lookup: CDR1 MDHEN, CDR2 SYDVKM. The CDR3 runs to 16 residues. The CDR3 coding sequence is TGTGCCAGCACGATAGAGGGGATCGGAGAGAACACTGAAGCTTTCTTT. Amino acids: CASTIEGIGENTEAFF.

The rearrangement links TRBV3-1 to TRBJ2-7; 8 bases line up with TRBD2. The CDR3 contains 15 residues. V lost 2 bases and J lost 3; bases outside the gene matches: 6. Germline-derived CDR1 and CDR2 are LGHDT and YNNKEL (reference sequence). CDR3 DNA sequence: TGTGCCAGCAGCCAATCCCCACTAGCGGTCTACGAGCAGTACTTC. This translates into CASSQSPLAVYEQYF.

This chain uses TRBV7-6 with TRBJ2-7; D is perhaps TRBD1 or TRBD2 (6 bases each). The CDR3 covers 15 residues. V was pared by 5 bases and J by 1 base, with 15 bases between. Germline V lookup: CDR1 SGHVS, CDR2 FNYEAQ. CDR3 in DNA: TGTGCCAGCAGCACTGGAGGGGGATCGTCCTACGAGCAGTACTTC. Amino acid sequence: CASSTGGGSSYEQYF. Using reference TRBV7-6 and TRBJ2-7 for the parts outside the CDR3, the full variable domain is GAGVSQSPRYKVTKRGQDVALRCDPISGHVSLYWYRQALGQGPEFLTYFNYEAQQDKSGLPNDRFSAERPEGSISTLTIQRTEQRDSAMYRCASSTGGGSSYEQYFGPGTRLTVT.

This clonotype has a handful of counts. The V call is TRBV29-1, the J call TRBJ2-1, with 9 bases fitting TRBD1. CDR3 length: 13 amino acids. Trimming at V came to 3 bases and at J to 6 bases, leaving 3 bases not matched to a gene. CDR1 is SQVTM and CDR2 is ANQGSEA in the germline V gene. CDR3 sequence: CSVDTGGLNEQFF. As DNA, the CDR3 is TGCAGCGTTGACACAGGGGGCCTCAATGAGCAGTTCTTC.

As for this clonotype: This may stem from a read error, because a much larger clone lies one nucleotide away. The rearrangement links TRBV7-2 to TRBJ2-1, with D unclear. CDR3 length: 13 amino acids. Germline CDR1 reads SGHTA; CDR2 reads FQGNSA. Trimming took off 2 bases at V and 13 bases at J, with 15 bases between the two ends. CDR3 DNA sequence: TGTGCCAGCAGCTTATTCAGTCAAGAGACCCAGTTCTTC. This translates into CASSLFSQETQFF.

This rearrangement joins TRBV6-6 to TRBJ1-2; the match to TRBD1 covers 7 bases. CDR3 length equals 13 residues. V gave up 5 bases and J gave up 7 bases; unmatched junction bases: 7. Germline V gene sequence: CDR1 MNHNY, CDR2 SVGAGI (reference sequence). CDR3 DNA: TGTGCCAGCAGTCAAGACAGGGCGCGTGGCTACACCTTC. This encodes CASSQDRARGYTF.

V usage is TRBV4-1 and J usage is TRBJ2-7, with D perhaps matching TRBD2 (7 bases). CDR3 length equals 17 residues. V gave up 1 base and J gave up 3 bases, with 19 bases separating them. Germline loops: CDR1 MGHRA, CDR2 YSYEKL. CDR3 residues: CASSQALSGGSVYEQYF. For the CDR3, the DNA is TGCGCCAGCAGCCAAGCGCTGTCGGGGGGCTCCGTCTACGAGCAGTACTTC.

The V call is TRBV28, the J call TRBJ2-7; TRBD1 aligns across 9 bases. With 8 bases clipped from V and 4 bases from J, the junction kept 9 bases outside the gene matches. The V gene's germline CDR1 is MDHEN and CDR2 SYDVKM. The CDR3 is made up of 14 amino acids. CDR3 coding DNA: TGTGCCAGCGGCAAGACAGGGGGTCCGTACGAGCAGTACTTC. Protein: CASGKTGGPYEQYF. The full variable domain, its missing parts supplied by reference TRBV28 and TRBJ2-7, is DVKVTQSSRYLVKRTGEKVFLECVQDMDHENMFWYRQDPGLGLRLIYFSYDVKMKEKGDIPEGYSVSREKKERFSLILESASTNQTSMYLCASGKTGGPYEQYFGPGTRLTVT.

The table lists this clonotype with a count of one. The rearrangement uses TRBV7-6 and TRBJ2-3; D is unresolved. CDR1 and CDR2 (germline): SGHVS, FNYEAQ. V dropped 1 base and J dropped 8 bases, with 13 bases sitting between them. The CDR3 is 14 residues long. The CDR3 DNA is TGTGCCAGCAGCTTAGTATCCGGGCAGCTTACGCAGTATTTT. It encodes CASSLVSGQLTQYF.

This clonotype showed up many times. A read error is possible here, since a much larger clone lies one base away. This rearrangement joins TRBV11-2 to TRBJ2-1; 10 nucleotides line up with TRBD2. The J call may be mistaken, given a closer DNA end match to TRBJ2-7. CDR1 SGHAT and CDR2 FQNNGV come from the germline V gene. The CDR3 sequence is 16 residues long. The CDR3 here is CASSLASGGSYNEQYF. In nucleotides, the CDR3 is TGTGCCAGCAGCTTAGCTAGCGGGGGCTCCTACAATGAGCAGTACTTC.

The chain joins TRBV20-1 to TRBJ2-7, with TRBD1 matching 7 bases. The CDR3 is 16 residues long. With V trimmed by 3 bases and J by 5 bases, 16 bases remained unmatched. Germline values: CDR1 DFQATT, CDR2 SNEGSKA (reference sequence). CDR3 sequence: CSASPDRAGKSDEQYF. For the CDR3, the DNA is TGCAGTGCTAGCCCTGACAGGGCTGGAAAAAGCGACGAGCAGTACTTC.

Comments on this clonotype: A junction end diverges from the germline sequence, so it may reflect a read error. The chain carries TRBV6-5 and TRBJ2-5; 8 positions match TRBD1. This CDR3 region has 14 residues. Germline V gene data show CDR1 as MNHEY and CDR2 as SVGAGI. This CDR3 reads CASRFDRGQETRYF. CDR3 DNA sequence: TGTGCCAGCAGATTTGACAGGGGACAAGAGACCCGGTACTTC.

This chain uses TRBV6-1 with TRBJ1-5; D remains ambiguous. Germline-derived CDR1 and CDR2 are MNHNS and SASEGT. This CDR3 contains 12 residues. The ends were cut back, 8 bases at V and 4 bases at J, with 9 bases in the middle. For the CDR3, the DNA is TGTGCCAGCGGGCAGACTAATCAGCCCCAGCATTTT. Translated, it gives CASGQTNQPQHF.

The chain combines TRBV7-8 with TRBJ2-4, with TRBD2 matching 10 bases. The J call may be faulty, since TRBJ2-5 better matches the DNA end. CDR1 is SGHVS and CDR2 is FQNEAQ in the germline V gene. The CDR3 sequence is 17 residues long. DNA for the CDR3: TGTGCCAGCAGCTTAGCGGAAAGGACTAGCGGAAAAGAGACCCAGTACTTC. Encoded protein: CASSLAERTSGKETQYF.